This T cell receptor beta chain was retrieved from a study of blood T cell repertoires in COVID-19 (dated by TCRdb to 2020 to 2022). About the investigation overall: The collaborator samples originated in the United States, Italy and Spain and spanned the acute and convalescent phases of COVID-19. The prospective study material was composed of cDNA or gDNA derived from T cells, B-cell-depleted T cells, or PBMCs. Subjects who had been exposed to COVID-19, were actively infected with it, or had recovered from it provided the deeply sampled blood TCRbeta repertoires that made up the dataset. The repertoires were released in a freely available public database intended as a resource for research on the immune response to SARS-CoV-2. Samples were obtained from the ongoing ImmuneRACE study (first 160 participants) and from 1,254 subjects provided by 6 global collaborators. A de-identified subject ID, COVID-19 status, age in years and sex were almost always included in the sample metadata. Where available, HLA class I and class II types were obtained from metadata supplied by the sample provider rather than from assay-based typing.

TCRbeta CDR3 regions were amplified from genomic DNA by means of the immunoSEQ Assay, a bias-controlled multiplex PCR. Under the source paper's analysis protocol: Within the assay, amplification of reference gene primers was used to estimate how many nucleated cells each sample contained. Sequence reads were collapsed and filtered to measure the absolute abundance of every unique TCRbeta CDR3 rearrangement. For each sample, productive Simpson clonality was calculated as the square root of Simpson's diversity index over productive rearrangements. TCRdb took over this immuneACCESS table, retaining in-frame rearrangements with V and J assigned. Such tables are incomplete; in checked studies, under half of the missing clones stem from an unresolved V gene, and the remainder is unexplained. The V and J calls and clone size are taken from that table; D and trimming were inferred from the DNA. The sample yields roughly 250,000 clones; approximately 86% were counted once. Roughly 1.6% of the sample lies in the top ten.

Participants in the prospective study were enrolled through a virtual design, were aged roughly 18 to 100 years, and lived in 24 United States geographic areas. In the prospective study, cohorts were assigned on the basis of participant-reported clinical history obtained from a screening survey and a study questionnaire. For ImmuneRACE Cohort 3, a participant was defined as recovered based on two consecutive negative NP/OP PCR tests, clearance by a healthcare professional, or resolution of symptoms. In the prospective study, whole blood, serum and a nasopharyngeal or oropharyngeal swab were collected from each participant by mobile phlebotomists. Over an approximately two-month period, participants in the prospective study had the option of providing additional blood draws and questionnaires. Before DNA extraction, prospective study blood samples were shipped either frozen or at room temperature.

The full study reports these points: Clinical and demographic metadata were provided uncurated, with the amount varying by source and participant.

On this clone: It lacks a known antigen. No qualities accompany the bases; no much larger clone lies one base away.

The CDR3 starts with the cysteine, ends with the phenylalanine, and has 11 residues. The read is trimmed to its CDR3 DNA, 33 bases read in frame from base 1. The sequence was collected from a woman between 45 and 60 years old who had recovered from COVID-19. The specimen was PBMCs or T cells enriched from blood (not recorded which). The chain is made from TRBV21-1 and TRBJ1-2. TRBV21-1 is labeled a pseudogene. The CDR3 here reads CASSTGLRYTF. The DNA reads TGTGCCAGCAGCACCGGGTTACGCTACACCTTC.